This T cell receptor (beta chain) was captured by sequencing in a study of shared clonotypes between healthy human individuals. Study information: Each donor had three CD4 naive, three CD4 memory, two CD8 naive and one CD8 memory plate. Study results and limitations: Rarefaction analysis demonstrated incomplete sorted-subset sequencing notwithstanding large depth.

Deep-level running was used for the assay. It was roughly 210 ng DNA, about 30,000 T cell genomes, that sorted-subset replicate PCRs used. The method was immunoSEQ multiplex PCR; TCRdb's version includes in-frame clones alone and lacks a portion of them. The top ten hold approximately 0.11% of the sample, which has hundreds of thousands of clones, roughly 96% seen once. As concerns this clone: Its antigen is unknown.

As defined, naive CD8 cells were CD45RO-negative and positively selected for CCR7, with terminally differentiated effector memory CD45RA+ cells excluded. J was trimmed by 2 bases and V by 5 bases; bases with no gene match: 6. The CDR3 runs 16 residues. Germline V gene data show CDR1 as SEHNR and CDR2 as FQNEAQ (reference sequence). Sequencing was carried out using naive CD8+ T cells sorted from blood. The sequence came from a young woman in good health. The chain has TRBV7-9 and TRBJ2-2; 9 bases align to TRBD2. The CDR3 bases are TGTGCCAGCAGCCCCCGGACTAGCGAAAACACCGGGGAGCTGTTTTTT. It specifies CASSPRTSENTGELFF.